Listed below are T cell receptor beta chains from one sample, sequenced in a study of T cells in Graves' hyperthyroidism and ophthalmopathy. TCRdb reprocessed the multiplex PCR reads with MiXCR, giving one entry per CDR3 protein. This repertoire shows about 500,000 distinct CDR3 sequences, 15% to 20% found once; its top ten account for 17%. Sequenced sample: blood. The source of these receptors is a woman aged 18-29 years with Graves' ophthalmopathy. Each CDR3 is given with its conserved first and last residue. A D gene is named only where the DNA matches it firmly. Clone size, where shown, is once, few, many, or a class for clones that have expanded.

>TRBJ2-3|few|.|TRBV6-2/TRBV6-3|14
CASSAGLSTDTQYF
TGTGCCAGCAGTGCGGGACTTTCCACAGATACGCAGTATTTT
>TRBJ1-2|.|.|TRBV7-6|15
CASSLGGGTAVGYTF
TGTGCCAGCAGCTTAGGGGGGGGGACGGCTGTTGGCTACACCTTC
>TRBJ2-7|many|.|TRBV12-3/TRBV12-4|14
CASSLSPPLNEQYF
TGTGCCAGCAGTTTGAGCCCACCGCTCAACGAGCAGTACTTC
>TRBJ2-1|many|TRBD2|TRBV18|16
CASSPVAGGGYNEQFF
TGTGCCAGCTCACCAGTGGCGGGAGGGGGATACAATGAGCAGTTCTTC
>TRBJ2-1|few|.|TRBV9|14
CASSVETGRHEQFF
TGTGCCAGCAGCGTTGAAACAGGGAGGCATGAGCAGTTCTTC
>TRBJ2-3|.|.|TRBV24-1|16
CATSVDGTPGTDTQYF
TGTGCCACCAGTGTAGACGGAACCCCTGGGACGGATACGCAGTATTTT
>TRBJ2-7|many|.|TRBV20-1|15
CSARSPLLATYEQYF
TGCAGTGCTAGATCCCCTTTATTAGCTACCTACGAGCAGTACTTC
>TRBJ1-2|few|.|TRBV20-1|11
CSAMGARGYTF
TGCAGTGCTATGGGGGCGCGAGGCTACACCTTC
>TRBJ1-5|many|.|TRBV9|14
CASSPDGGNQPQHF
TGTGCCAGCAGCCCCGACGGTGGCAATCAGCCCCAGCATTTT
>TRBJ2-2|.|TRBD1|TRBV2|16
CASSRDRGRFTGELFF
TGTGCCAGCAGTCGGGACAGGGGGCGTTTTACCGGGGAGCTGTTTTTT
>TRBJ2-1|.|TRBD2|TRBV4-3|16
CASSPSGTRTYNEQFF
TGCGCCAGCAGCCCTTCCGGGACTAGAACCTACAATGAGCAGTTCTTC
>TRBJ1-2|.|.|TRBV19|13
CASSIWGGDGYTF
TGTGCCAGTAGTATTTGGGGGGGCGATGGCTACACCTTC
>TRBJ1-1|.|.|TRBV9|12
CASSAQRGEAFF
TGTGCCAGCAGCGCCCAACGGGGTGAAGCTTTCTTT
>TRBJ1-1|many|.|TRBV5-1|15
CASSLIQGANTEAFF
TGCGCCAGCAGCTTAATACAGGGAGCGAACACTGAAGCTTTCTTT
>TRBJ2-3|.|.|TRBV6-6|16
CASSYGGRGNADTQYF
TGTGCCAGCAGTTACGGGGGCAGGGGCAACGCAGATACGCAGTATTTT
>TRBJ1-2|many|.|TRBV6-1|13
CASSEGTEGGYTF
TGTGCCAGCAGTGAAGGTACAGAAGGAGGCTACACCTTC
>TRBJ2-5|few|.|TRBV28|14
CASSLSGNWETQYF
TGTGCCAGCAGTTTAAGTGGAAATTGGGAGACCCAGTACTTC
>TRBJ1-1|.|TRBD1|TRBV5-1|16
CASSSGTGGGNTEAFF
TGCGCCAGCAGCTCCGGGACAGGGGGCGGGAACACTGAAGCTTTCTTT
>TRBJ2-1|.|.|TRBV6-1|13
CASSEGPSGEQFF
TGTGCCAGCAGTGAGGGGCCGAGCGGTGAGCAGTTCTTC
>TRBJ2-1|few|.|TRBV28|13
CASSYGTDNEQFF
TGTGCCAGCAGTTATGGGACGGACAATGAGCAGTTCTTC
>TRBJ1-4|.|.|TRBV11-2|15
CASSLGRRTNEKLFF
TGTGCCAGCAGCTTAGGCCGTCGAACTAATGAAAAACTGTTTTTT
>TRBJ2-5|.|TRBD2|TRBV30|16
CAWSVLAGARGETQYF
TGTGCCTGGAGTGTCTTAGCGGGAGCCCGAGGGGAGACCCAGTACTTC
>TRBJ1-1|.|.|TRBV3-1|15
CASSQETVINTEAFF
TGTGCCAGCAGCCAAGAAACAGTCATCAACACTGAAGCTTTCTTT
>TRBJ1-2|many|.|TRBV28|12
CASSSDTYGYTF
TGTGCCAGCAGTTCTGACACCTATGGCTACACCTTC
>TRBJ2-7|.|.|TRBV11-1|14
CASSPRTEYYEQYF
TGTGCCAGCAGCCCCAGGACAGAATACTACGAGCAGTACTTC
>TRBJ2-7|once|.|TRBV29-1|12
CSVVASSYEQYF
TGCAGCGTTGTGGCCAGCTCCTACGAGCAGTACTTC
>TRBJ2-2|.|.|TRBV28|10
CASSSGQLFF
TGTGCCAGCAGTTCGGGACAGCTGTTTTTT
>TRBJ2-7|few|.|TRBV20-1|13
CSARDGQGNEQYF
TGCAGTGCTAGAGATGGGCAGGGAAACGAGCAGTACTTC
>TRBJ2-2|few|.|TRBV6-6|13
CASSYMSTGELFF
TGTGCCAGCAGTTACATGAGCACCGGGGAGCTGTTTTTT
>TRBJ1-1|many|.|TRBV13|12
CASSLDRGEAFF
TGTGCCAGCAGCTTAGACCGAGGTGAAGCTTTCTTT
>TRBJ2-3|few|TRBD2|TRBV6-1|16
CASSRLAGARTDTQYF
TGTGCCAGCAGCCGTCTAGCGGGGGCTCGCACAGATACGCAGTATTTT
>TRBJ1-2|many|TRBD1|TRBV6-1|15
CASSIRTGLNYGYTF
TGTGCCAGCAGTATCCGGACAGGTTTGAATTATGGCTACACCTTC
>TRBJ1-5|few|.|TRBV30|12
CAWSALYGPQHF
TGTGCCTGGAGTGCTCTCTACGGGCCCCAGCATTTT
>TRBJ1-1|.|.|TRBV10-2|13
CASKAGKNTEAFF
TGCGCCAGCAAGGCCGGAAAAAACACTGAAGCTTTCTTT
>TRBJ2-7|few|.|TRBV6-1|11
CASNRTYEQYF
TGTGCCAGCAACAGAACCTACGAGCAGTACTTC
>TRBJ1-2|.|.|TRBV7-2|15
CASSLDYWVNYGYTF
TGTGCCAGCAGCTTAGATTATTGGGTCAACTATGGCTACACCTTC
>TRBJ2-1|many|TRBD2|TRBV5-5|15
CASSLAGAGFHEQFF
TGTGCCAGCAGCCTAGCGGGGGCAGGGTTCCATGAGCAGTTCTTC
>TRBJ2-7|.|TRBD1|TRBV29-1|14
CSVETGTGAQEQYF
TGCAGCGTTGAAACCGGGACAGGGGCCCAGGAGCAGTACTTC
>TRBJ1-5|few|TRBD1|TRBV6-1|15
CASKQGRASNQPQHF
TGTGCCAGCAAACAGGGGCGAGCGAGCAATCAGCCCCAGCATTTT
>TRBJ1-1|many|.|TRBV6-1|15
CASSEAGVGNTEAFF
TGTGCCAGCAGTGAGGCAGGGGTGGGGAACACTGAAGCTTTCTTT
>TRBJ2-3|.|TRBD2|TRBV6-5|16
CASSYSRRGGTDTQYF
TGTGCCAGCAGTTACTCGAGGCGGGGGGGCACAGATACGCAGTATTTT
>TRBJ2-1|many|TRBD2|TRBV9|14
CASSVEGGSYEQFF
TGTGCCAGCAGCGTAGAGGGCGGGAGCTATGAGCAGTTCTTC
>TRBJ1-1|many|TRBD1|TRBV20-1|13
CSASDRVNTEAFF
TGCAGTGCTAGCGACAGGGTGAACACTGAAGCTTTCTTT
>TRBJ2-3|few|.|TRBV5-1|13
CASSSGARDTQYF
TGCGCCAGCAGCTCAGGGGCCCGAGATACGCAGTATTTT
>TRBJ1-5|.|.|TRBV4-1|15
CASSLIRESNQPQHF
TGCGCCAGCAGCTTAATTCGGGAGAGCAATCAGCCCCAGCATTTT
>TRBJ1-2|few|.|TRBV9|13
CASSPSSGDGYTF
TGTGCCAGCAGCCCAAGTTCGGGCGATGGCTACACCTTC
>TRBJ1-1|.|TRBD1|TRBV29-1|12
CSAPGQGGRAFF
TGCAGCGCCCCCGGACAGGGGGGACGAGCTTTCTTT
>TRBJ2-4|many|.|TRBV6-2/TRBV6-3|15
CASSYLGTRKNIQYF
TGTGCCAGCAGTTACCTAGGGACAAGAAAAAACATTCAGTACTTC
>TRBJ1-1|many|TRBD1|TRBV19|14
CASSIQGARTEAFF
TGTGCCAGTAGTATCCAGGGGGCGCGGACTGAAGCTTTCTTT
>TRBJ1-3|few|.|TRBV28|15
CASSSSTTGGNTIYF
TGTGCCAGCAGTTCTAGCACGACCGGAGGAAACACCATATATTTT
>TRBJ2-2|.|.|TRBV30|14
CAWSSTGRSGELFF
TGTGCCTGGAGTTCGACAGGCCGCTCCGGGGAGCTGTTTTTT
>TRBJ1-1|many|.|TRBV6-1|15
CASSDASTGNTEAFF
TGTGCCAGCAGTGATGCGTCGACGGGGAACACTGAAGCTTTCTTT
>TRBJ2-6|.|.|TRBV28|19
CASSTPGEAPNSGANVLTF
TGTGCCAGCAGTACCCCGGGGGAGGCCCCAAACTCTGGGGCCAACGTCCTGACTTTC
>TRBJ2-3|many|.|TRBV20-1|16
CSADGTQGIRTDTQYF
TGCAGTGCCGATGGGACACAGGGAATAAGAACAGATACGCAGTATTTT
>TRBJ2-5|few|TRBD2|TRBV29-1|12
CSAMGGEETQYF
TGCAGCGCCATGGGGGGGGAAGAGACCCAGTACTTC